One sample yielded the 19 T cell receptor beta chains listed below, sequenced in a study of quantifying T cell responses using KT2 cells. Study context: RNA was reverse transcribed with TCR alpha and beta constant-region primers.

An oligo carrying a UMI was ligated to the cDNA 3' end. First-round PCR used roughly 4 cycles and beta primers RC1.1 and RC1.2 covering TRBC1 and TRBC2. TCRdb re-called the UMI-ligation and nested PCR reads through MiXCR, storing one row per CDR3 protein. The sample comprises tens of thousands of distinct CDR3 sequences, approximately 13% of which are singletons, and roughly 10% rests with the top ten. The sample was PBMCs spiked with cells of the T cell clone KT2. Source of these receptors: a human donor.

This clonotype rates as medium-sized. V gene TRBV9 combines with J gene TRBJ2-7, with TRBD1 identical over 7 bases. CDR1 is SGDLS and CDR2 is YYNGEE in the germline V gene. The trim removed 3 bases at V and 4 bases at J, leaving 7 bases unmatched. CDR3 length: 14 residues. CDR3 residues: CASSERTGGYEQYF. The CDR3 DNA reads TGTGCCAGCAGCGAGCGGACAGGCGGGTACGAGCAGTACTTC.

The chain has TRBV7-9 and TRBJ1-2; TRBD1 matches at 7 bases. The CDR3 spans 17 residues. Germline trimming cut 3 bases from V and 8 bases from J; bases unmatched to any gene: 18. Per germline, CDR1 SEHNR and CDR2 FQNEAQ (reference sequence). CDR3 protein: CASSFNPPEDRVKGYTF. CDR3 bases: TGTGCCAGCAGCTTTAATCCCCCTGAAGACAGGGTAAAGGGCTACACCTTC.

The rearrangement joins TRBV27 to TRBJ2-3, with 12 positions matching TRBD1. Trimming removed 3 bases from V and 6 bases from J; junction bases left unmatched: 13. This CDR3 has 18 amino acids. Germline V gene data show CDR1 as MNHEY and CDR2 as SMNVEV (reference sequence). In DNA, the CDR3 is TGTGCCAGCAGTTTTACTTCGACGGGACAGGGGGCTTGGGATACGCAGTATTTT. Protein sequence: CASSFTSTGQGAWDTQYF.

The chain couples TRBV4-2 to TRBJ2-3; 10 bases match TRBD2. Trimming removed 4 bases from V and 4 bases from J; junction bases left unmatched: 8. This CDR3 spans 16 amino acids. Germline values: CDR1 LGHNA, CDR2 YNFKEQ. The CDR3 spells CASSPLAGEGSDTQYF. CDR3 in DNA: TGTGCCAGCAGCCCCCTAGCGGGGGAGGGGTCAGATACGCAGTATTTT.

The genes are TRBV6-1 and TRBJ2-7; weak D call: TRBD1 (5 bases). The V end was cut by 3 bases, the J end by 0 bases, with 12 bases between. The CDR3 sequence is 15 residues long. Germline lookup yields CDR1 MNHNS and CDR2 SASEGT. CDR3 sequence (DNA): TGTGCCAGCAGTGAGTCCTGGGGCAGCTCCTACGAGCAGTACTTC. As protein: CASSESWGSSYEQYF.

V usage is TRBV30 and J usage is TRBJ1-6, with D unclear. This CDR3 is 15 amino acids long. V lost 0 bases and J lost 7, with 13 bases in between. Per the germline V gene, CDR1 is GTSNPN and CDR2 is SVGIG (reference sequence). Here the CDR3 reads CAWSVSLGVNSPLHF. In DNA, the CDR3 is TGTGCCTGGAGTGTAAGTCTTGGGGTGAATTCACCCCTCCACTTT. The whole variable domain, remainder taken from reference TRBV30 and TRBJ1-6, is SQTIHQWPATLVQPVGSPLSLECTVEGTSNPNLYWYRQAAGRGLQLLFYSVGIGQISSEVPQNLSASRPQDRQFILSSKKLLLSDSGFYLCAWSVSLGVNSPLHFGNGTRLTVT.

This clonotype was seen ten or more times. The chain combines TRBV9 with TRBJ2-3; TRBD2 might be the D (5 bases). This CDR3 region has 15 residues. CDR1 and CDR2 from the germline V gene are SGDLS and YYNGEE. V gave up 0 bases and J gave up 3 bases, with 11 bases separating them. The CDR3 sequence: CASSVVEGVTDTQYF. The CDR3 nucleotides read TGTGCCAGCAGCGTAGTCGAGGGAGTGACAGATACGCAGTATTTT.

The chain combines TRBV6-6 with TRBJ1-1; maybe TRBD1 (5 bases). Between the trimmed V and J ends, which lost 2 bases and 4 bases, there was a span of 8 bases. CDR1 MNHNY and CDR2 SVGAGI come from the germline V gene (reference sequence). The CDR3 consists of 13 residues. The CDR3 nucleotides are TGTGCCAGCAGTTACGGGACGGGCACTGAAGCTTTCTTT. Translation: CASSYGTGTEAFF.

The V gene is TRBV19, the J gene TRBJ1-5, with 8 bases fitting TRBD1. This CDR3 is built from 14 residues. V lost 6 bases and J lost 6; bases outside the gene matches: 7. The V gene's germline CDR1 is LNHDA and CDR2 SQIVND (reference sequence). CDR3 region: CASRKTGARQPQHF. The DNA of the CDR3 is TGTGCCAGTAGGAAGACAGGGGCCCGTCAGCCCCAGCATTTT.

The V and J genes are TRBV11-3 and TRBJ2-1, with 9 bases lining up with TRBD2. V was clipped by 0 bases and J by 4 bases; unmatched bases: 4. CDR3 length: 16 residues. CDR1 is SGHNT, CDR2 YENEEA, per germline. The CDR3 DNA follows: TGTGCCAGCAGCTTAGATGGTAGCGGGGGTTACAATGAGCAGTTCTTC. Translated: CASSLDGSGGYNEQFF.

At least ten counts were recorded for this clonotype. The J gene is TRBJ2-5, the V gene TRBV2; 7 nucleotides line up with TRBD1. The V gene end was trimmed by 6 bases and the J gene end by 1 base; junction bases not matched to a gene: 8. The germline V gene has CDR1 SNHLY and CDR2 FYNNEI. The CDR3 is 15 residues long. The CDR3 DNA follows: TGTGCCAGCAGAATGACAGGGAGTGTCCAAGAGACCCAGTACTTC. This encodes CASRMTGSVQETQYF. Filled out from reference TRBV2 and TRBJ2-5, the complete variable domain reads EPEVTQTPSHQVTQMGQEVILRCVPISNHLYFYWYRQILGQKVEFLVSFYNNEISEKSEIFDDQFSVERPDGSNFTLKIRSTKLEDSAMYFCASRMTGSVQETQYFGPGTRLLVL.

The sample holds many counts of this clonotype. The chain carries TRBV20-1 and TRBJ2-7, with 8 bases that match TRBD2. The ends lost 7 bases at V and 6 bases at J; junction bases unmatched: 8. The CDR3 is 12 residues long. CDR1 is DFQATT, CDR2 SNEGSKA, per germline (reference sequence). Here the CDR3 reads CSGREGLAEQYF. The CDR3 bases are TGCAGTGGTCGGGAGGGCCTCGCCGAGCAGTACTTC.

V usage is TRBV20-1 and J usage is TRBJ2-3; D is unresolved. Germline assignment: CDR1 DFQATT and CDR2 SNEGSKA (reference sequence). This CDR3 spans 10 amino acids. Trimming cost V 7 bases and J 2 bases, with 4 bases left between them. In nucleotides, the CDR3 is TGCAGTGTCATCACAGATACGCAGTATTTT. This gives the protein CSVITDTQYF.

This clonotype came up many times. The chain uses TRBV20-1 and TRBJ2-3; 7 nucleotides align to TRBD2. CDR3 length: 16 amino acids. Trimming took 8 bases from V and 5 from J; bases not matched to a gene: 19. Germline CDR1 and CDR2: DFQATT and SNEGSKA (reference sequence). CDR3 in amino acids: CSHLRLGGSTRDTQYF. The CDR3, as DNA: TGCAGTCACCTGAGACTGGGCGGGAGTACCCGAGATACGCAGTATTTT.

V and J are TRBV12-3 or TRBV12-4 and TRBJ2-1; 9 bases map to TRBD2. The CDR3 consists of 13 residues. Trimming at V came to 4 bases and at J to 8 bases, leaving 3 bases not matched to a gene. This CDR3 reads CASSSGGGDEQFF. The CDR3 DNA reads TGTGCCAGCAGTTCGGGCGGGGGGGATGAGCAGTTCTTC.

The sample holds many counts of this clonotype. The chain has TRBV20-1 and TRBJ1-1; D not resolved. CDR1 and CDR2 from the germline V gene are DFQATT and SNEGSKA (reference sequence). Trimming cost V 4 bases and J 0 bases, with 15 bases left between them. This CDR3 comprises 15 residues. CDR3 sequence reads: CSANRFGNMNTEAFF. The CDR3 DNA is TGCAGTGCTAACCGCTTCGGGAACATGAACACTGAAGCTTTCTTT.

CDR3 residues: CASSQANNYGYTF. The CDR3 DNA is TGTGCCAGCAGCCAAGCAAATAACTATGGCTACACCTTC. The chain links TRBV4-2 to TRBJ1-2; unclear D gene. The V and J ends lost 1 base and 1 base respectively, with 4 bases between them. The CDR3 runs 13 residues. Germline CDR1 and CDR2: LGHNA and YNFKEQ.

The genes are TRBV6-2 or TRBV6-3 and TRBJ2-7, with D possibly TRBD1 on 5 matching bases. Germline assignment: CDR1 MNHEY and CDR2 SVGEGT. V was clipped by 6 bases and J by 5 bases, with 17 bases between them. The CDR3 spans 14 residues. For the CDR3, the DNA is TGTGCCAGCAGACCCGACAGACGTGCGAACGAGCAGTACTTC. This translates into CASRPDRRANEQYF.

The gene calls are TRBV7-9 and TRBJ2-3; 7 nucleotides align to TRBD1. The CDR3 contains 17 residues. J was trimmed by 3 bases and V by 5 bases; bases with no gene match: 14. Germline V lookup: CDR1 SEHNR, CDR2 FQNEAQ (reference sequence). CDR3 nucleotide sequence: TGTGCCAGCAGCATCTTCCCGAGGGGGCCGGTGACAGATACGCAGTATTTT. This translates into CASSIFPRGPVTDTQYF.